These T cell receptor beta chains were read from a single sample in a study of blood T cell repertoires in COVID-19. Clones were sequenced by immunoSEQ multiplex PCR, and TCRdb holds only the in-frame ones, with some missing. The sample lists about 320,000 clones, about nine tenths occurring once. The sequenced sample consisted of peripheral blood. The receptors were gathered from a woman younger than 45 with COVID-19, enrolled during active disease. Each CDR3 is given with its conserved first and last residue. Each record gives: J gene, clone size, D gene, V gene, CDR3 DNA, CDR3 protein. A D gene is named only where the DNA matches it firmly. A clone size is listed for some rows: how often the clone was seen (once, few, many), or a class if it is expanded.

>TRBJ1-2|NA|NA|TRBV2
TGTGCCAGCAGTGAAGCGCATACGGTGGTCTACACCTTC
CASSEAHTVVYTF
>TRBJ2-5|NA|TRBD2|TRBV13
TGTGCCAGCAGCCACACCTCCGGGACTAGCGGCCAAGAGACCCAGTACTTC
CASSHTSGTSGQETQYF
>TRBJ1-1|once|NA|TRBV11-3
TGTGCCAGCAGCTTAGATCGGTTATCTGAAGCTTTCTTT
CASSLDRLSEAFF
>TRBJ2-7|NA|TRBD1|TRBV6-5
TGTGCCAGCAGTCGTAGACAGGGACGGTCGAGGGAGCAGTACTTC
CASSRRQGRSREQYF
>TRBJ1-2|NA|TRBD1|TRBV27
TGTGCCAGCACCCAAGGGGGCGGGAACTATGGCTACACCTTC
CASTQGGGNYGYTF
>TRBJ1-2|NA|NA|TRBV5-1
TGCGCCAGCAGCCCCCGCGACAGTGCTCATGGCTACACCTTC
CASSPRDSAHGYTF
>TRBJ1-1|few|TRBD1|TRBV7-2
TGTGCCAGCAGCTTGACAGGGGGATTGGGTGAAGCTTTCTTT
CASSLTGGLGEAFF
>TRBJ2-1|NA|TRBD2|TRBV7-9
TGTGCCAGCAGCTCCGAGCGGGGCAATGAGCAGTTCTTC
CASSSERGNEQFF
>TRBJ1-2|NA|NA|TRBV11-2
TGTGCCAGCAGCCGACCTGGGCACCTCAGGGGCTATGGCTACACCTTC
CASSRPGHLRGYGYTF
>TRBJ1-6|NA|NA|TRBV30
TGTGCCTGGAGCCAGGACAGAACGGGTTCACCCCTCCACTTT
CAWSQDRTGSPLHF
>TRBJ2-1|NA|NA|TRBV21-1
TGTGCCAGCAGCAAAGTGGCGGGGGGGTACAATGAGCAGTTCTTC
CASSKVAGGYNEQFF
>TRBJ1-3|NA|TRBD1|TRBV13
TGTGCCAGCAGCCGTGGACAGGGGAGGGAAAACACCATATATTTT
CASSRGQGRENTIYF
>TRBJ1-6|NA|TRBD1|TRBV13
TGTGCCAGCAGCACGGGACAGGGGGCCGGGTCACCCCTCCACTTT
CASSTGQGAGSPLHF
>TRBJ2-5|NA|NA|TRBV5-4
TGTGCCAGCGAGGCAGGGGGGAGTCGAGAGACCCAGTACTTC
CASEAGGSRETQYF
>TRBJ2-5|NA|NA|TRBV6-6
TGTGCCAGCAGTTACACGGGGGGCGGGGAGACCCAGTACTTC
CASSYTGGGETQYF
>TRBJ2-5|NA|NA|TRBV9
TGTGCCAGCAGCCAAGGCGGGGCGCAAGAGACCCAGTACTTC
CASSQGGAQETQYF
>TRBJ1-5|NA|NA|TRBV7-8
TGTGCCAGCAGCTTGGGCCCGGGCAATCAGCCCCAGCATTTT
CASSLGPGNQPQHF
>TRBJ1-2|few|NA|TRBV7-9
TGTGCCAGCAGCTTAGAGTCCGAGGATGGCTACACCTTC
CASSLESEDGYTF
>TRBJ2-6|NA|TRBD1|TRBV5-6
TGTGCCAGCAGCTTGGGACCTACAGGGGCTGGGGCCAACGTCCTGACTTTC
CASSLGPTGAGANVLTF
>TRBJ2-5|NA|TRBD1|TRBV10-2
TGCGCCAGTGAGAGACAGGGAATTAAGGGGACCCAGTACTTC
CASERQGIKGTQYF
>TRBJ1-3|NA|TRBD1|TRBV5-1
TGCGCCAGCAGCGCCGGACAGGGAGCTTCTGGAAACACCATATATTTT
CASSAGQGASGNTIYF
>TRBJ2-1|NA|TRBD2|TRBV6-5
TGTGCCAGCAGTAATCAGCGGGGGGGCGGCGGTGAGCAGTTCTTC
CASSNQRGGGGEQFF
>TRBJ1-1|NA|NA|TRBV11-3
TGTGCCAGCGGGGACGGGGGGGAAGCTTTCTTT
CASGDGGEAFF